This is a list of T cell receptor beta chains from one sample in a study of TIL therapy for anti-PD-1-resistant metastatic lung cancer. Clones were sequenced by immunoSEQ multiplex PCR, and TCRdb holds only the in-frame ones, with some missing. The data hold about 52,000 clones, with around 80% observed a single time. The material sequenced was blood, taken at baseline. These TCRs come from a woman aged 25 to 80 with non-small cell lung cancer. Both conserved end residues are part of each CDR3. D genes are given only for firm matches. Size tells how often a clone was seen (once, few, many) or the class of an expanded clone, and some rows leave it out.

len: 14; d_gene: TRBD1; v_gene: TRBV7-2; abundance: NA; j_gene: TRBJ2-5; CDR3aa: CASSFGTAQETQYF; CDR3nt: TGTGCCAGCAGCTTTGGGACAGCTCAAGAGACCCAGTACTTC
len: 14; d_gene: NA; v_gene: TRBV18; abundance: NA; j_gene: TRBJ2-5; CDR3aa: CASSPRNGGETQYF; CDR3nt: TGTGCCAGCTCACCACGGAACGGAGGGGAGACCCAGTACTTC
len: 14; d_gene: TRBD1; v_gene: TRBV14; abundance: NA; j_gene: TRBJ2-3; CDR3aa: CASSQGQTGDTQYF; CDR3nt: TGTGCCAGCAGCCAAGGTCAGACAGGGGATACGCAGTATTTT
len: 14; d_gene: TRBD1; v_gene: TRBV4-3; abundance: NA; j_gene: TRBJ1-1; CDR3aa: CASSQPGQGGRAFF; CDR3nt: TGCGCCAGCAGCCAACCGGGACAGGGAGGGCGAGCTTTCTTT
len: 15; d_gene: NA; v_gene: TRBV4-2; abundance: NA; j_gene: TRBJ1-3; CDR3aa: CASSQSLNVGNTIYF; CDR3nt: TGTGCCAGCAGCCAATCCCTAAACGTGGGAAACACCATATATTTT
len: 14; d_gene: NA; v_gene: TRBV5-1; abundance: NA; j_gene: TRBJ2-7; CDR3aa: CASSIDGQLYEQYF; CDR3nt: TGCGCCAGCAGCATCGATGGACAGCTATACGAGCAGTACTTC
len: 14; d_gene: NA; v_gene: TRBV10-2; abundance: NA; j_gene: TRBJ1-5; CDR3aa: CASSVGAGNQPQHF; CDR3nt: TGCGCCAGCAGTGTTGGGGCAGGGAATCAGCCCCAGCATTTT
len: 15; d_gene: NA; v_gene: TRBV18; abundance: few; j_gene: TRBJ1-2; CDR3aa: CASSPGPVGNYGYTF; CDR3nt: TGTGCCAGCTCACCAGGACCTGTTGGGAACTATGGCTACACCTTC
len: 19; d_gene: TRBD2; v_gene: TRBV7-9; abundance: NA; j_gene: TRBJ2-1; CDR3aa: CASSPAQGLAASSYNEQFF; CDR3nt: TGTGCCAGCAGCCCCGCCCAAGGACTAGCGGCCAGCTCCTACAATGAGCAGTTCTTC
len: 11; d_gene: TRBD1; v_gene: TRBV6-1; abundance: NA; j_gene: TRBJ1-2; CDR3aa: CACGTVYGYTF; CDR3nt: TGTGCTTGCGGGACAGTCTATGGCTACACCTTC
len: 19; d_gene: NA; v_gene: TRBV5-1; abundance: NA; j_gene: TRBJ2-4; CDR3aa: CASSLARGNEVLTKNIQYF; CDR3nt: TGCGCCAGCAGCTTGGCCCGTGGCAATGAGGTTCTAACCAAAAACATTCAGTACTTC
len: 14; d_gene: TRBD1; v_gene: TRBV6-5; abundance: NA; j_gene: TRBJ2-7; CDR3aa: CASIGTGGPYEQYF; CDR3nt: TGTGCCAGCATAGGAACAGGGGGTCCCTACGAGCAGTACTTC
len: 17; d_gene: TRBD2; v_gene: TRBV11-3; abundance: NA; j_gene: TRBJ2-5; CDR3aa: CASSPGLASWLEETQYF; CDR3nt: TGTGCCAGCAGCCCCGGACTAGCTAGTTGGCTGGAAGAGACCCAGTACTTC
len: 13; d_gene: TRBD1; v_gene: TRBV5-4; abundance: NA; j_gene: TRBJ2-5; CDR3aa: CASSFDRGETQYF; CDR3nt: TGTGCCAGCAGCTTCGACAGGGGAGAGACCCAGTACTTC
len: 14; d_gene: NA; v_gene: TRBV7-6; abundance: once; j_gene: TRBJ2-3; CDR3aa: CASSFRGGEGTQYF; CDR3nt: TGTGCCAGCAGCTTCAGGGGGGGTGAGGGTACGCAGTATTTT
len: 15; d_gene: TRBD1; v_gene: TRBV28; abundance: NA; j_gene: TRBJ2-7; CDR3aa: CASSLFGQGSYEQYF; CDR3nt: TGTGCCAGCAGTTTATTTGGACAGGGCTCCTACGAGCAGTACTTC